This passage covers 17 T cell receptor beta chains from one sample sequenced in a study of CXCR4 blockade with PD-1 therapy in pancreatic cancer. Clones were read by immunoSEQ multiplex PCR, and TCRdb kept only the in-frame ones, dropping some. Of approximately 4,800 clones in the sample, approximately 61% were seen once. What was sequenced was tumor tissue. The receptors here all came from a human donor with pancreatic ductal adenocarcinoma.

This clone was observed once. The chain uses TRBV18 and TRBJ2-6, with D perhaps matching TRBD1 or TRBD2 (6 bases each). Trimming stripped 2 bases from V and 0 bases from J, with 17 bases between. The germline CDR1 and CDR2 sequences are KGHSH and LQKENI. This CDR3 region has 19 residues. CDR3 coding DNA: TGTGCCAGCTCACCAAGGGGCGGGACACGGAGCTCTGGGGCCAACGTCCTGACTTTC. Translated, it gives CASSPRGGTRSSGANVLTF.

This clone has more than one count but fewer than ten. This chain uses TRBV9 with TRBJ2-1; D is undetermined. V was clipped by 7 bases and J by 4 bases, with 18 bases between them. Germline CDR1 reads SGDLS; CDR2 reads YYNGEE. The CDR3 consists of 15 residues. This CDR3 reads CASSRAQTGYNEQFF. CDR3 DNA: TGTGCCAGCTCCCGGGCCCAAACCGGGTACAATGAGCAGTTCTTC.

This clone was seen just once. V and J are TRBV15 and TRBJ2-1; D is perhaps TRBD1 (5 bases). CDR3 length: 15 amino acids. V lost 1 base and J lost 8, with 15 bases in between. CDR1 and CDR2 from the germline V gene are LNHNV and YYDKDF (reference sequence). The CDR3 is CATSRAAQGGHEQFF. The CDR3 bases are TGTGCCACCAGCAGAGCGGCCCAGGGTGGCCATGAGCAGTTCTTC. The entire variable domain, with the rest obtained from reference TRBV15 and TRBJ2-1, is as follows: DAMVIQNPRYQVTQFGKPVTLSCSQTLNHNVMYWYQQKSSQAPKLLFHYYDKDFNNEADTPDNFQSRRPNTSFCFLDIRSPGLGDTAMYLCATSRAAQGGHEQFFGPGTRLTVL.

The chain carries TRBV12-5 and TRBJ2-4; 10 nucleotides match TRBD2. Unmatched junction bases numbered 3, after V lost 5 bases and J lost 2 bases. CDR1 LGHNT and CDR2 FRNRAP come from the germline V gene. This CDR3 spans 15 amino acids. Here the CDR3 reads CASGLAGAPKNIQYF. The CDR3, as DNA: TGTGCTAGTGGTCTAGCGGGAGCTCCCAAAAACATTCAGTACTTC.

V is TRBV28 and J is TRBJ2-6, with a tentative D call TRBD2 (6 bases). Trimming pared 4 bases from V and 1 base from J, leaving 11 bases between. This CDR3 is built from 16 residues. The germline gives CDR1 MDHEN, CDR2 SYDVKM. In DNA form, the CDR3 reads TGTGCCAGCAGTTCTCCAGGGAGGTCTGGGGCCAACGTCCTGACTTTC. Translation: CASSSPGRSGANVLTF.

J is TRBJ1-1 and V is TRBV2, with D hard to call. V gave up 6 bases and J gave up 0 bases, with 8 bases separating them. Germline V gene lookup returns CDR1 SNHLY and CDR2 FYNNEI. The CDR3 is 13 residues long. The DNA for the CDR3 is TGTGCCAGCAGAACAAGGGTGAACACTGAAGCTTTCTTT. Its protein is CASRTRVNTEAFF. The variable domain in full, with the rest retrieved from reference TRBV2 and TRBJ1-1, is EPEVTQTPSHQVTQMGQEVILRCVPISNHLYFYWYRQILGQKVEFLVSFYNNEISEKSEIFDDQFSVERPDGSNFTLKIRSTKLEDSAMYFCASRTRVNTEAFFGQGTRLTVV.

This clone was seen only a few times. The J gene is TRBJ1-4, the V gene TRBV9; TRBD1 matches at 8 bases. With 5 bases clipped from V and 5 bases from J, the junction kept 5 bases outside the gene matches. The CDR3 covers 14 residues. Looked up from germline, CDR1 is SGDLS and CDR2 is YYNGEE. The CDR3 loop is CASRDRTGNEKLFF. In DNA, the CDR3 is TGTGCCAGCAGGGATAGGACAGGGAATGAAAAACTGTTTTTT.

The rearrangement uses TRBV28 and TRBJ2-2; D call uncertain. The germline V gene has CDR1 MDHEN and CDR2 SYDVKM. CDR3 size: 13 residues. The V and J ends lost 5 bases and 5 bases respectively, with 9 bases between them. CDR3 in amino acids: CASSPPYTGELFF. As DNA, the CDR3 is TGTGCCAGCAGTCCACCCTATACCGGGGAGCTGTTTTTT.

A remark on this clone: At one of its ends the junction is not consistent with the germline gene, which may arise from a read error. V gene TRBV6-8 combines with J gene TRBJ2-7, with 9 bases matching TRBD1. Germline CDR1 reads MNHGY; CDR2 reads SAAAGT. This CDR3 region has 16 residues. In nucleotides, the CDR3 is TGTGCCAGCAGTGAGGGAGTACCCGGGACAGGGCGGGTTCCGGTCTTC. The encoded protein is CASSEGVPGTGRVPVF.

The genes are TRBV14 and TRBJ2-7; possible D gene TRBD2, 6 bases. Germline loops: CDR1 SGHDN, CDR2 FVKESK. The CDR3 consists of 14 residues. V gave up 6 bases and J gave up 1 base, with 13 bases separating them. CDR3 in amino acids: CASRLHGGSYEQYF. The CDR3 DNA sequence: TGTGCCAGCAGGCTACATGGGGGGTCCTACGAGCAGTACTTC.

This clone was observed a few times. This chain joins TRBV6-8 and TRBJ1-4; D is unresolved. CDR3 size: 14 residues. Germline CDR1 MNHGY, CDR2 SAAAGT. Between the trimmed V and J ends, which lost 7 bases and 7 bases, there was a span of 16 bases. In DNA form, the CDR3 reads TGTGCCAGCACCGAGGACTTCTCGGGTGAAAAACTGTTTTTT. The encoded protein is CASTEDFSGEKLFF.

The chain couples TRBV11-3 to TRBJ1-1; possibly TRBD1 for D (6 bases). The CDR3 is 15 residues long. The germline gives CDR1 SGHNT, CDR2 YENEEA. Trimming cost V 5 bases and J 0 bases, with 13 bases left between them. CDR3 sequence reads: CASSARGGVNTEAFF. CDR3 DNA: TGTGCCAGCAGCGCCAGGGGCGGAGTGAACACTGAAGCTTTCTTT.

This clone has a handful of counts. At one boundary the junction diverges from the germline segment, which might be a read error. CDR3 amino acids: CASSLYPLVNEQFF. Here the CDR3 DNA reads TGTGCCAGCAGCTTGTACCCTCTGGTAAATGAGCAGTTCTTC. This chain connects TRBV15 to TRBJ2-1; D not certain. The CDR3 is 14 amino acids. The germline gives CDR1 LNHNV, CDR2 YYDKDF (reference sequence).

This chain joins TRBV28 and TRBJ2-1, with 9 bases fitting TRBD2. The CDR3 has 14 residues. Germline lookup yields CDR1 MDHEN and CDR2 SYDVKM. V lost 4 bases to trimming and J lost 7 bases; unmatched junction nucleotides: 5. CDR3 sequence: CASSSAGGGNEQFF. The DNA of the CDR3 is TGTGCCAGCAGTTCGGCGGGAGGGGGGAATGAGCAGTTCTTC.

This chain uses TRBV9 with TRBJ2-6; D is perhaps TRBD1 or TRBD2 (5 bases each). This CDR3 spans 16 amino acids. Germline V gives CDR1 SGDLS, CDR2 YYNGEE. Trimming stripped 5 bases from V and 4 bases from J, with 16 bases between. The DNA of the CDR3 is TGTGCCAGCAGTGTGGGAAGGGGACCCGGGGCCAACGTCCTGACTTTC. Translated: CASSVGRGPGANVLTF. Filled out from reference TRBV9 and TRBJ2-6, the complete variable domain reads DSGVTQTPKHLITATGQRVTLRCSPRSGDLSVYWYQQSLDQGLQFLIQYYNGEERAKGNILERFSAQQFPDLHSELNLSSLELGDSALYFCASSVGRGPGANVLTFGAGSRLTVL.

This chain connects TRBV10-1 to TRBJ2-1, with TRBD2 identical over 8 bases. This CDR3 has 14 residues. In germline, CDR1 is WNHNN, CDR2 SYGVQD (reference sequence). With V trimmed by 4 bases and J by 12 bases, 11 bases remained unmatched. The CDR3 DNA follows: TGCGCCAGCAGTGTGAGTAGCGGGACCGGCGGGCAGTTCTTC. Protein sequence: CASSVSSGTGGQFF.

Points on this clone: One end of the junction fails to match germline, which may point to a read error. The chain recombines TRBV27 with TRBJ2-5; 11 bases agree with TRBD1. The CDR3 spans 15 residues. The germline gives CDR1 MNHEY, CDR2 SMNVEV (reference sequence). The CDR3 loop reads CATSARTGGLETQYF. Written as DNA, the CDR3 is TGTGCCACCAGTGCCCGGACAGGGGGCTTGGAGACCCAGTACTTC.